The T cell receptor beta chain described here comes from a study of blood T cell repertoires in COVID-19. Study-wide context: Material from acute and convalescent COVID-19 was sourced from the United States, Italy and Spain. In each case, the material was cDNA or gDNA derived from T cells, B-cell-depleted T cells, or PBMCs.

A few counts support this clone. In the original processing: Amplifying reference gene primers gave estimates of nucleated cell counts. TCRdb's table, derived via immunoSEQ multiplex PCR, lists solely in-frame clones and lacks some. The V and J calls and clone size come from that table; D and trimming were worked out from the DNA. The profile covers about 330,000 clones, with approximately 90% appearing a single time and approximately 4% taken by the ten largest. Germline assignment: CDR1 SGHDT and CDR2 YYEEEE. The V end was cut by 1 base, the J end by 4 bases, with 11 bases between. The CDR3 contains 15 residues.

The chain has TRBV5-6 and TRBJ2-2, with D perhaps TRBD2 (5 bases). Sequencing used peripheral blood. This sequence originates from a woman aged 45-59 years with active or convalescent COVID-19. The CDR3 is CASSLRLAGTGELFF. The CDR3 region has the DNA TGTGCCAGCAGCTTGAGGCTAGCCGGCACCGGGGAGCTGTTTTTT. The full variable domain, rest sourced from reference TRBV5-6 and TRBJ2-2, is DAGVTQSPTHLIKTRGQQVTLRCSPKSGHDTVSWYQQALGQGPQFIFQYYEEEERQRGNFPDRFSGHQFPNYSSELNVNALLLGDSALYLCASSLRLAGTGELFFGEGSRLTVL.